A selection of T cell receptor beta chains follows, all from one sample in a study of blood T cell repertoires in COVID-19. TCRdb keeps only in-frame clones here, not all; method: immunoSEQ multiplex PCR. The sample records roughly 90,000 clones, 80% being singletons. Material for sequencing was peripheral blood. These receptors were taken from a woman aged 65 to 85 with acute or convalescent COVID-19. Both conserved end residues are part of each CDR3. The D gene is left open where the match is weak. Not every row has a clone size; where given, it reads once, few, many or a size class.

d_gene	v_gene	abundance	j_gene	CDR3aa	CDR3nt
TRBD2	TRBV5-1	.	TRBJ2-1	CASSQTSGRFNEQFF	TGCGCCAGCAGTCAAACTAGCGGGAGATTCAATGAGCAGTTCTTC
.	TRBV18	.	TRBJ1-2	CASSLGQLNYGYTF	TGTGCCAGCTCGCTGGGACAACTTAACTATGGCTACACCTTC
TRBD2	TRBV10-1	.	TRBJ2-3	CASSDNSGGRTDTQYF	TGCGCCAGCAGTGATAATAGCGGGGGACGCACAGATACGCAGTATTTT
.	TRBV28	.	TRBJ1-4	CASSSRVLNEKLFF	TGTGCCAGCAGTTCCCGGGTCCTCAATGAAAAACTGTTTTTT
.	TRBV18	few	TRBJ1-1	CASSPLTATEAFF	TGTGCCAGCTCACCACTAACTGCCACTGAAGCTTTCTTT
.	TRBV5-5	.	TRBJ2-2	CASSHTIPNTGELFF	TGTGCCAGCAGCCACACAATACCGAACACCGGGGAGCTGTTTTTT
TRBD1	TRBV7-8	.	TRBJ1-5	CASSRDRGRNQPQHF	TGTGCCAGCAGCCGAGACAGGGGGCGCAATCAGCCCCAGCATTTT
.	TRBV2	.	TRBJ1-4	CASSELGARAKLFF	TGTGCCAGCAGTGAATTGGGGGCCAGAGCGAAACTGTTTTTT
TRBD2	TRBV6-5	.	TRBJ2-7	CASSHFPTSGYEQYF	TGTGCCAGCAGTCATTTCCCGACTAGCGGCTACGAGCAGTACTTC
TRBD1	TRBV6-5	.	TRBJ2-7	CASRRTGGYEQYF	TGTGCCAGCAGAAGGACAGGGGGCTACGAGCAGTACTTC
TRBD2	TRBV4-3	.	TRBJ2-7	CASSQGLAGALYEQYF	TGCGCCAGCAGCCAAGGACTAGCGGGGGCTCTCTACGAGCAGTACTTC
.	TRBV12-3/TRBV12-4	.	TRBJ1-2	CASSYGGLDGYTF	TGTGCCAGCAGTTACGGGGGGCTGGATGGCTACACCTTC
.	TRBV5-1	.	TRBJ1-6	CASSLDRSNSPLHF	TGCGCCAGCAGCTTGGACAGGAGTAATTCACCCCTCCACTTT
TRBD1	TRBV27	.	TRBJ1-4	CASSRRTGYNEKLFF	TGTGCCAGCAGTCGCCGGACAGGGTATAATGAAAAACTGTTTTTT
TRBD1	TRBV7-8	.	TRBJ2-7	CASSLGTGSTYEQYF	TGTGCCAGCAGCTTAGGGACAGGGAGTACCTACGAGCAGTACTTC
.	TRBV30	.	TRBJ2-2	CAWLPLSTGELFF	TGTGCCTGGCTACCTCTCTCGACCGGGGAGCTGTTTTTT
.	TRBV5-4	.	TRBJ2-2	CASSLGLTGELFF	TGTGCCAGCAGCTTGGGGCTCACCGGGGAGCTGTTTTTT